This T cell receptor (beta chain) was captured by sequencing in a study of neoadjuvant anti-PD-1 for oral cavity cancer. Overall study findings and caveats: Treg/Th17 ratio rose with pretreatment blood and fell with post-treatment tumor TCRbeta clonality.

Blood libraries mostly used approximately 450 ng genomic DNA, six replicates each. Sequencing was performed with immunoSEQ multiplex PCR; in TCRdb, only in-frame clones are kept and a portion is missing. This sample has about 14,000 clones; 60% to 80% occur once, and the top ten carry roughly 2.4%. These newly diagnosed stage II-IVA oral cavity squamous cell carcinoma patients had no prior systemic or radiation treatment. No culture or expansion preceded analysis of these blood cells. There are a few counts of this clone. The antigen is not known. Germline V lookup: CDR1 LNHDA, CDR2 SQIVND (reference sequence). The V end lost 5 bases, the J end lost 6 bases, and 18 bases lay between the germline ends. The CDR3 loop spans 15 amino acids.

This specimen consisted of PBMCs, obtained before nivolumab (anti-PD-1) treatment. The origin of this receptor is a person between 40 and 85 years old with oral cavity squamous cell carcinoma. This chain joins TRBV19 and TRBJ2-3; tentatively, D is TRBD1 (5 bases). CDR3 residues: CASSRQSQAPDTQYF. CDR3 coding DNA: TGTGCCAGTAGTCGACAGTCTCAAGCGCCGGATACGCAGTATTTT. Using reference TRBV19 and TRBJ2-3 for the parts outside the CDR3, the full variable domain is DGGITQSPKYLFRKEGQNVTLSCEQNLNHDAMYWYRQDPGQGLRLIYYSQIVNDFQKGDIAEGYSVSREKKESFPLTVTSAQKNPTAFYLCASSRQSQAPDTQYFGPGTRLTVL.